This section outlines one T cell receptor beta chain sequence together with its context. V lost 4 bases and J lost 3, with 13 bases in between. This CDR3 comprises 14 residues. CDR1 is SGHNT and CDR2 is YYREEE in the germline V gene (reference sequence). The sample comes from a study of shared clonotypes between healthy human individuals. Repertoires were generated with immunoSEQ multiplex PCR, while TCRdb's copy carries only in-frame clones and drops some. The table lists hundreds of thousands of clones, approximately 96% of them singletons. Naive CD8 cells were CD45RO-negative, positively selected for CCR7, excluding terminally differentiated effector memory CD45RA+ cells.

Sequencing was performed on naive CD8+ T cells sorted from blood. This chain joins TRBV5-4 and TRBJ1-1; perhaps TRBD1 as D (5 bases). The TCR sequence derives from a woman in her twenties or thirties in good health. CDR3 amino acids: CASSVNPGYTEAFF. The CDR3 DNA reads as TGTGCCAGCAGCGTGAACCCAGGGTACACTGAAGCTTTCTTT.